This entry lists 27 T cell receptor beta chains sequenced from one sample in a study of T-cell reconstitution after alpha-beta-depleted transplantation in children. Researchers prepared the TCRbeta library using unique molecular identifiers, the study reports. TCRdb re-called the PCR reads with MiXCR, one entry per CDR3 protein. The table has around 300,000 distinct CDR3 sequences, around 10% seen once. The sample here was peripheral blood, taken 180 days after TCRalphabeta/CD19-depleted stem cell transplant. The source of these receptors is a male patient between 2 and 15 years old who had a stem cell transplant for chronic granulomatous disease, so the T cells may come from the graft donor.

Worth noting for this clonotype: A much bigger clone sits one base away, suggesting this may be a read error. This chain joins TRBV12-3 or TRBV12-4 and TRBJ1-2; TRBD1 might be the D (6 bases). CDR3 length: 13 residues. The CDR3: CARSFPGAYGYTF. DNA for the CDR3: TGTGCCCGCAGTTTCCCAGGGGCCTATGGCTACACCTTC.

This clonotype appeared many times. The V call is TRBV6-5, the J call TRBJ2-7; 8 nucleotides line up with TRBD1. Looked up from germline, CDR1 is MNHEY and CDR2 is SVGAGI. The CDR3 loop spans 14 amino acids. With 2 bases clipped from V and 7 bases from J, the junction kept 7 bases outside the gene matches. DNA of the CDR3: TGTGCCAGCAGTTACGTTCAGGGGGCGGGAGAGCAGTACTTC. Its translation: CASSYVQGAGEQYF.

This clonotype was seen ten or more times. The CDR3 sequence is CARLSYEQFF. The CDR3 DNA reads TGTGCCAGACTAAGTTATGAGCAGTTCTTC. The chain links TRBV12-3 or TRBV12-4 to TRBJ2-1; D gene ambiguous. Between the trimmed V and J ends, which lost 9 bases and 8 bases, there was a span of 8 bases. This CDR3 has 10 residues.

This clonotype was seen many times. The rearrangement joins TRBV20-1 to TRBJ2-3; D is ambiguous. Germline-derived CDR1 and CDR2 are DFQATT and SNEGSKA (reference sequence). The CDR3 length is 14 residues. The V end was cut by 5 bases, the J end by 0 bases, with 12 bases between. Here the CDR3 DNA reads TGCAGTGCTTCGGGCTCAGCTAGCACAGATACGCAGTATTTT. Its protein product is CSASGSASTDTQYF.

This clonotype was picked up many times. The chain is built from TRBV12-3 or TRBV12-4 and TRBJ2-1; no clear D gene. Trimming left V 6 bases short and J 4 bases short, with 16 bases between. This CDR3 has 15 amino acids. This chain's CDR3 is CASSQDRVFYNEQFF. The CDR3, as DNA: TGTGCCAGCAGCCAAGATCGGGTTTTTTACAATGAGCAGTTCTTC.

The sample holds many counts of this clonotype. V is TRBV2 and J is TRBJ2-2, with TRBD1 matching over 9 bases. The germline gives CDR1 SNHLY, CDR2 FYNNEI. With V trimmed by 6 bases and J by 4 bases, 6 bases remained unmatched. The CDR3 is 15 amino acids. CDR3 amino acids: CASRLQGAATGELFF. The CDR3 DNA reads TGTGCCAGCAGGCTACAGGGGGCGGCCACCGGGGAGCTGTTTTTT.

The chain recombines TRBV24-1 with TRBJ2-1; D is ambiguous. The CDR3 has 15 amino acids. Germline V gene data show CDR1 as KGHDR and CDR2 as SFDVKD. V gave up 4 bases and J gave up 1 base, with 10 bases separating them. The CDR3 DNA is TGTGCCACCAGTGACCCCGGACGATCCTACAATGAGCAGTTCTTC. Translating it yields CATSDPGRSYNEQFF.

This clonotype was detected many times. The chain combines TRBV6-1 with TRBJ1-1; D is perhaps TRBD1 (6 bases). The CDR3 extends over 21 amino acids. The V gene lost 2 bases and the J gene lost 1 base, with 29 bases spanning the gap. Germline lookup yields CDR1 MNHNS and CDR2 SASEGT. CDR3 region: CASSERLRGGRGGGQNTEAFF. CDR3 sequence (DNA): TGTGCCAGCAGTGAACGCCTCAGAGGTGGGAGGGGGGGCGGACAGAACACTGAAGCTTTCTTT.

Of note for this clonotype: A much larger clone is a single base away; this may be a read error. This sequence joins TRBV29-1 and TRBJ2-3; perhaps D is TRBD1 or TRBD2 (5 bases each). Germline V lookup: CDR1 SQVTM, CDR2 ANQGSEA. This CDR3 comprises 14 residues. Here the CDR3 DNA reads TGCAGCGTAGGGACCTCTTACGGCACAGGTACGCAGTATTTT. Translating gives CSVGTSYGTGTQYF.

This clonotype has a count of ten or more. This rearrangement joins TRBV14 to TRBJ1-5; D possibly corresponds to TRBD1 (5 bases). The V end was cut by 4 bases, the J end by 3 bases, with 16 bases between. The germline gives CDR1 SGHDN, CDR2 FVKESK. This CDR3 has 16 amino acids. The CDR3, as DNA: TGTGCCAGCAGCCGAAAAATGACAGCCACCAATCAGCCCCAGCATTTT. Amino acid sequence: CASSRKMTATNQPQHF. The whole variable domain, remainder taken from reference TRBV14 and TRBJ1-5, is EAGVTQFPSHSVIEKGQTVTLRCDPISGHDNLYWYRRVMGKEIKFLLHFVKESKQDESGMPNNRFLAERTGGTYSTLKVQPAELEDSGVYFCASSRKMTATNQPQHFGDGTRLSIL.

In this sample, this clonotype turned up many times. The J gene is TRBJ1-2, the V gene TRBV12-3 or TRBV12-4; D gene unclear. Trimming removed 6 bases at V and 0 bases at J, with 8 bases between. The CDR3 covers 13 residues. The CDR3 is CASSPWANYGYTF. As DNA, the CDR3 is TGTGCCAGCAGCCCTTGGGCTAACTATGGCTACACCTTC.

In this sample, this clonotype turned up many times. The genes are TRBV21-1 and TRBJ2-5; the table's D call, TRBD1, has no DNA check behind it. TRBV21-1 is shown as a pseudogene. This CDR3 has 16 amino acids. The CDR3 here is CASSHPGQEPQETQYF. In DNA, the CDR3 is TGTGCCAGCAGCCACCCTGGACAGGAACCCCAAGAGACCCAGTACTTC.

This clonotype came up many times. The V gene is TRBV2, the J gene TRBJ2-1, with 15 bases identical to TRBD2. CDR1 is SNHLY and CDR2 is FYNNEI in the germline V gene. The CDR3 totals 21 residues. J gave up 0 bases and V 4 bases, and 13 bases lay outside the gene matches. Here the CDR3 DNA reads TGTGCCAGCAGTGGTACAGGGGTGGGGACTAGCGGGAGGCTCTCCTACAATGAGCAGTTCTTC. The encoded protein is CASSGTGVGTSGRLSYNEQFF.

This clonotype was detected many times. J is TRBJ2-7 and V is TRBV5-1; tentative D call: TRBD2 (7 bases). The CDR3 extends over 19 amino acids. V was pared by 2 bases and J by 2 bases, with 26 bases between. From germline, CDR1 is SGHRS and CDR2 YFSETQ. CDR3 loop: CASSFLRGGQGPAPYEQYF. Here the CDR3 DNA reads TGCGCCAGCAGCTTCCTGAGGGGGGGGCAGGGACCTGCCCCCTACGAGCAGTACTTC.

The table lists this clonotype with many counts. The V call is TRBV9, the J call TRBJ1-1; D is possibly TRBD1 (5 bases). Germline V CDR1 and CDR2: SGDLS, YYNGEE. The V gene lost 3 bases and the J gene lost 0 bases, with 6 bases spanning the gap. The CDR3 loop spans 13 amino acids. The CDR3 bases are TGTGCCAGCAGCGGGACAATGAACACTGAAGCTTTCTTT. Translated, it gives CASSGTMNTEAFF.

The genes are TRBV7-2 and TRBJ2-3, with TRBD1 matching over 7 bases. V lost 9 bases, J lost 4 bases, and 16 bases stayed unmatched. The CDR3 is made up of 16 amino acids. Germline CDR1 is SGHTA and CDR2 is FQGNSA. CDR3 residues: CASSILGGRLPDTQYF. CDR3 sequence (DNA): TGTGCCAGTAGCATATTAGGGGGCCGGTTACCAGATACGCAGTATTTT.

The sample holds many counts of this clonotype. J is TRBJ1-1 and V is TRBV27; possible D gene TRBD1, 5 bases. Trimming left V 5 bases short and J 5 bases short, with 15 bases between. The CDR3 totals 14 residues. Germline CDR1 is MNHEY and CDR2 is SMNVEV (reference sequence). The CDR3 nucleotides read TGTGCCAGCAGTCCCCGCGCAGGGAGGACTGAAGCTTTCTTT. It codes for CASSPRAGRTEAFF.

This clonotype appeared a few times. The chain carries TRBV30 and TRBJ2-5; D unclear. The CDR3 covers 15 residues. The V end was cut by 0 bases, the J end by 3 bases, with 14 bases between. Germline V gene data show CDR1 as GTSNPN and CDR2 as SVGIG (reference sequence). The CDR3, as DNA: TGTGCCTGGAGTGTACCGGCCAAAGAGAAAGAGACCCAGTACTTC. It translates to CAWSVPAKEKETQYF.

In its sample, this clonotype was seen many times. The chain combines TRBV11-2 with TRBJ2-7; 8 bases map to TRBD1. Trimming took 3 bases from V and 2 from J; bases not matched to a gene: 3. The CDR3 loop spans 14 amino acids. Germline CDR1 reads SGHAT; CDR2 reads FQNNGV. The CDR3 reads CASSLVTGAYEQYF. The CDR3, as DNA: TGTGCCAGCAGCTTGGTGACAGGGGCCTACGAGCAGTACTTC. The full variable domain, rest sourced from reference TRBV11-2 and TRBJ2-7, is EAGVAQSPRYKIIEKRQSVAFWCNPISGHATLYWYQQILGQGPKLLIQFQNNGVVDDSQLPKDRFSAERLKGVDSTLKIQPAKLEDSAVYLCASSLVTGAYEQYFGPGTRLTVT.

In this sample, this clonotype turned up many times. The chain carries TRBV11-2 and TRBJ2-1, with TRBD1 identical over 9 bases. Germline V gene lookup returns CDR1 SGHAT and CDR2 FQNNGV. The V gene end was trimmed by 2 bases and the J gene end by 2 bases; junction bases not matched to a gene: 4. CDR3 length equals 16 residues. CDR3 nucleotides: TGTGCCAGCAGCTTAATCCGGGACAGGGCCTACAATGAGCAGTTCTTC. This sequence encodes CASSLIRDRAYNEQFF. Full variable domain (missing parts from reference TRBV11-2 and TRBJ2-1): EAGVAQSPRYKIIEKRQSVAFWCNPISGHATLYWYQQILGQGPKLLIQFQNNGVVDDSQLPKDRFSAERLKGVDSTLKIQPAKLEDSAVYLCASSLIRDRAYNEQFFGPGTRLTVL.

In its sample, this clonotype was seen many times. The genes are TRBV5-1 and TRBJ1-6, with no clear D. Trimming took 1 base from V and 7 from J, leaving 9 bases between them. The CDR3 loop spans 14 amino acids. Germline V CDR1 and CDR2: SGHRS, YFSETQ. CDR3 residues: CASSLRPPNSPLHF. Here the CDR3 DNA reads TGCGCCAGCAGCTTGAGGCCACCCAATTCACCCCTCCACTTT.

This clonotype was observed a single time. This chain joins TRBV30 and TRBJ2-7, with 8 bases fitting TRBD2. Germline V lookup: CDR1 GTSNPN, CDR2 SVGIG (reference sequence). The CDR3 length is 11 residues. J gave up 5 bases and V 5 bases, and 2 bases lay outside the gene matches. The CDR3 loop is CAWLAGNEQYF. Here the CDR3 DNA reads TGTGCCTGGTTAGCGGGAAACGAGCAGTACTTC.

CDR3 DNA sequence: TGTGCCAGCACGAGCAGCGGGAGAGGGACCGGGGAGCTGTTTTTT. Translating gives CASTSSGRGTGELFF. The chain couples TRBV3-1 to TRBJ2-2, with TRBD2 matching over 8 bases. The CDR3 loop spans 15 amino acids. V lost 7 bases to trimming and J lost 5 bases; unmatched junction nucleotides: 9. From germline, CDR1 is LGHDT and CDR2 YNNKEL (reference sequence).

This clonotype was seen ten or more times. This sequence joins TRBV10-3 and TRBJ2-1; the D gene is possibly TRBD2 (6 bases). Germline CDR1 is ENHRY and CDR2 is SYGVKD. The germline V and J ends were trimmed by 9 bases and 8 bases, with 20 bases remaining between them. The CDR3 contains 14 residues. CDR3 bases: TGTGCCATATCAGCCCCCGGGAGCTTGGATGAGCAGTTCTTC. This encodes CAISAPGSLDEQFF.

This clonotype has a handful of counts. V gene TRBV11-1 combines with J gene TRBJ2-3, with 12 positions matching TRBD2. This CDR3 spans 18 amino acids. The V and J ends lost 5 bases and 4 bases, in that order; junction bases with no gene match: 13. Germline V gene data show CDR1 as SGHAT and CDR2 as FQDESV (reference sequence). In nucleotides, the CDR3 is TGTGCCAGCAGCCCCTCCGGGCCTAGCGGGAGGGCCCCAGATACGCAGTATTTT. It specifies CASSPSGPSGRAPDTQYF.

Remarks on this clonotype: This may arise from a read error, as a much more abundant clone is one base away. The chain links TRBV20-1 to TRBJ2-5; D not certain. Germline CDR1 reads DFQATT; CDR2 reads SNEGSKA (reference sequence). The CDR3 length is 10 residues. The CDR3 loop is CSVLTETRYF. In DNA, the CDR3 is TGCAGTGTGCTAACGGAGACCCGGTACTTC.

On this clonotype itself: Mismatch with germline at one junction end may stem from a read error. This chain joins TRBV28 and TRBJ2-5; the match to TRBD2 covers 7 bases. The germline gives CDR1 MDHEN, CDR2 SYDVKM. The CDR3 covers 13 residues. CDR3 in DNA: TGTGCCAGCAGGAGCGGGAATGGAGAGACTCAGTACTTC. Encoded protein: CASRSGNGETQYF.